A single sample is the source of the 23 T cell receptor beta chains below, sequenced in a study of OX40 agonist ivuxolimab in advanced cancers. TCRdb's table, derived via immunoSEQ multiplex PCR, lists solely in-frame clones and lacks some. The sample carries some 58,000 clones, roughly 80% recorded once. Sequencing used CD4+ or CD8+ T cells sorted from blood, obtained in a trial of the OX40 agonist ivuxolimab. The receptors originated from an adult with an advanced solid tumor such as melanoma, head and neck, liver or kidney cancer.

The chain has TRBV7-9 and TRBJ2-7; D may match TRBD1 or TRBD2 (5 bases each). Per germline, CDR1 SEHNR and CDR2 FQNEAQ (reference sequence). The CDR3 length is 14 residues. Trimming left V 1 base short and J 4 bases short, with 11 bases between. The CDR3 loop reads CASSLVTGGYEQYF. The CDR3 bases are TGTGCCAGCAGCTTAGTCACTGGGGGATACGAGCAGTACTTC.

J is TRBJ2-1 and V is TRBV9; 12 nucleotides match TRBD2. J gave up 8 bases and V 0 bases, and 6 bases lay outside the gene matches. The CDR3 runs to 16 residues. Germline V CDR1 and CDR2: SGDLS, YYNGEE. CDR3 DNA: TGTGCCAGCAGCGTAGCACTAGCGGGAGGTATCCATGAGCAGTTCTTC. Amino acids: CASSVALAGGIHEQFF.

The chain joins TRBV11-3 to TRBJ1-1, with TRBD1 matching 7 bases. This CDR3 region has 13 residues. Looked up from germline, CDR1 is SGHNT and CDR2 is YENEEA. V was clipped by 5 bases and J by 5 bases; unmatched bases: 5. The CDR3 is CASSTGVRTEAFF. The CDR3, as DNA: TGTGCCAGCAGCACAGGGGTTAGGACTGAAGCTTTCTTT.

The CDR3 DNA follows: TGTGCCAGCCTGGGGGCACGGAAGGTCAGCAGCGAGTTCTTC. This gives the protein CASLGARKVSSEFF. This chain links TRBV2 with TRBJ2-1; D perhaps matches TRBD1 (6 bases). Germline loops: CDR1 SNHLY, CDR2 FYNNEI. This CDR3 contains 14 residues. Trimming shortened V by 8 bases and J by 14 bases, and 25 bases separated the two germline ends.

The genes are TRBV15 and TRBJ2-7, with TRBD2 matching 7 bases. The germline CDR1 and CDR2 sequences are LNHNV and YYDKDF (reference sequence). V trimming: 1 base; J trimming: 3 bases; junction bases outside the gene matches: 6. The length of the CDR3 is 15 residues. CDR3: CATSRGAGEGYEQYF. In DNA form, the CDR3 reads TGTGCCACCAGCAGAGGGGCGGGAGAGGGCTACGAGCAGTACTTC.

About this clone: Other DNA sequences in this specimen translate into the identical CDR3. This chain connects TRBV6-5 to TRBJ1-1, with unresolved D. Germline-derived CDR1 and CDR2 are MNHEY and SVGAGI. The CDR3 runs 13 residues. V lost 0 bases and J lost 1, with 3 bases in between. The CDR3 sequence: CASSYSENTEAFF. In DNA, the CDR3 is TGTGCCAGCAGTTACTCAGAGAACACTGAAGCTTTCTTT.

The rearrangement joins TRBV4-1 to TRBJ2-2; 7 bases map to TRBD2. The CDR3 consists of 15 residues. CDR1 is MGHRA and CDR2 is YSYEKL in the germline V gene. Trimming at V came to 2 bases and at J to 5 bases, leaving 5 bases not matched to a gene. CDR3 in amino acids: CASSQRGRGTGELFF. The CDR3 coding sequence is TGCGCCAGCAGCCAACGAGGGAGGGGTACCGGGGAGCTGTTTTTT.

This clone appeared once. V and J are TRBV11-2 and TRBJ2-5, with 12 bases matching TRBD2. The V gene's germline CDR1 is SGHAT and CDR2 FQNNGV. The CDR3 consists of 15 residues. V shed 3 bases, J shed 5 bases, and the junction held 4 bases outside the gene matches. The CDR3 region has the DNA TGTGCCAGCAGCTTGACTAGCGGGAGTTGGGAGACCCAGTACTTC. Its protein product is CASSLTSGSWETQYF.

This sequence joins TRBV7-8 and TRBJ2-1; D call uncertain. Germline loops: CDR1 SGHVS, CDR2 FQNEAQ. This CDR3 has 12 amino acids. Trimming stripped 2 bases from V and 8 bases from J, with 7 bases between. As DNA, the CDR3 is TGTGCCAGCAGCTTACTGGGCCATGAGCAGTTCTTC. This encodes CASSLLGHEQFF.

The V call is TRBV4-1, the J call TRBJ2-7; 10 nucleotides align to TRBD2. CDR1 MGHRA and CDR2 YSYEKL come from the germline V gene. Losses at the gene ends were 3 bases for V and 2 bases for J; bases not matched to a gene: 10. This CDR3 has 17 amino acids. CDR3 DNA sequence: TGCGCCAGCAGCCAGCATCCCGGGACTAGCGAAACCTACGAGCAGTACTTC. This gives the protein CASSQHPGTSETYEQYF.

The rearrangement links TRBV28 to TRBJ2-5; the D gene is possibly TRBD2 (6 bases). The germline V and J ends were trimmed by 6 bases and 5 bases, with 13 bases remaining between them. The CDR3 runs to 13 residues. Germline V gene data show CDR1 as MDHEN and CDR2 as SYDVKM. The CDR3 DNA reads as TGTGCCAGCAGGCAGGGAGGCCTTGAGACCCAGTACTTC. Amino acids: CASRQGGLETQYF.

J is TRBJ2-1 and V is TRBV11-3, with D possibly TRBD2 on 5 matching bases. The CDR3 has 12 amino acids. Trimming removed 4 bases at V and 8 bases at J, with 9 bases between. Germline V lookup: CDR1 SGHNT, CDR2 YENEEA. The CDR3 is CASSSLADEQFF. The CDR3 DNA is TGTGCCAGCAGCTCCCTAGCCGATGAGCAGTTCTTC.

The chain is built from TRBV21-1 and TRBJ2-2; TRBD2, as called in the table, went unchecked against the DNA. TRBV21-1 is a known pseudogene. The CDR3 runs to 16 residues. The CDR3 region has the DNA TGTGCCAGCAGCAAAGGCCCCCGGGGAAACACCGGGGAGCTGTTTTTT. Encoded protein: CASSKGPRGNTGELFF.

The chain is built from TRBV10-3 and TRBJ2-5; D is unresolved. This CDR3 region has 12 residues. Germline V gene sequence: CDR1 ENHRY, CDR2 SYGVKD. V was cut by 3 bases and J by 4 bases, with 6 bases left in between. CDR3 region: CAISDSTETQYF. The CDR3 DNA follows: TGTGCCATCAGTGACTCGACAGAGACCCAGTACTTC.

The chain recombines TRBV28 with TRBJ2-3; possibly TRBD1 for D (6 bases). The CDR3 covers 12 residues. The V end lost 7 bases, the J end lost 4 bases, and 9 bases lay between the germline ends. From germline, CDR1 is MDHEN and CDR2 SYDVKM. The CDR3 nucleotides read TGTGCCAGCACTTACAGGGCAGATACGCAGTATTTT. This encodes CASTYRADTQYF.

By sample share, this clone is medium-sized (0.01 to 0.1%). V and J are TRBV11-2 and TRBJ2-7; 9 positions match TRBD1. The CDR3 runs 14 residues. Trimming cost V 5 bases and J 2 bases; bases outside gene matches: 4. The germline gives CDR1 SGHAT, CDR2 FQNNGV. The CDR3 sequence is CASSPTGGTYEQYF. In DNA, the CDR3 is TGTGCCAGCAGCCCGACAGGGGGTACCTACGAGCAGTACTTC.

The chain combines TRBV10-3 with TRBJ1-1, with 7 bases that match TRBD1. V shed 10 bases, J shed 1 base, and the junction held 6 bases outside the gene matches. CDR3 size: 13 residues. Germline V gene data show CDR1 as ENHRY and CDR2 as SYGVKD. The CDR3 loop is CARRQGENTEAFF. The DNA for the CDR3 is TGTGCCAGGAGACAGGGAGAGAACACTGAAGCTTTCTTT.

The CDR3 loop is CASSFTGGDSEKLFF. The CDR3 region has the DNA TGTGCCAGCAGCTTCACAGGGGGCGATTCTGAAAAACTGTTTTTT. The gene calls are TRBV7-9 and TRBJ1-4, with TRBD1 identical over 9 bases. The CDR3 contains 15 residues. Per the germline V gene, CDR1 is SEHNR and CDR2 is FQNEAQ (reference sequence). J was trimmed by 7 bases and V by 3 bases; bases with no gene match: 6.

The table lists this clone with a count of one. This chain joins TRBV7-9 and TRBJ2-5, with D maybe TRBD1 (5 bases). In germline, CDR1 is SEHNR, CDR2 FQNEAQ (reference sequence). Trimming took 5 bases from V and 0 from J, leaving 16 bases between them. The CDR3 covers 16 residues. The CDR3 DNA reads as TGTGCCAGCAGCAGTCGGAACAGGCGGTACCAAGAGACCCAGTACTTC. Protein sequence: CASSSRNRRYQETQYF.

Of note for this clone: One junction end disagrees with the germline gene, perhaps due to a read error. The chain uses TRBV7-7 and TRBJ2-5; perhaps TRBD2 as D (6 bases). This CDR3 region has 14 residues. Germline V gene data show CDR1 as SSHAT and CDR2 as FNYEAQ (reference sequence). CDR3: CASSLSSGQETQYF. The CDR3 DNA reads TGTGCTAGCAGCTTATCAAGCGGGCAAGAGACCCAGTACTTC.

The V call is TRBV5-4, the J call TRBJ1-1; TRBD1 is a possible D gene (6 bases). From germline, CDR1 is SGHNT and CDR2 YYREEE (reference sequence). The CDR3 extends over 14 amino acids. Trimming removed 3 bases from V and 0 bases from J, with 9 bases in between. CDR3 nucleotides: TGTGCCAGCAGCTGGGACAATATGAACACTGAAGCTTTCTTT. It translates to CASSWDNMNTEAFF.

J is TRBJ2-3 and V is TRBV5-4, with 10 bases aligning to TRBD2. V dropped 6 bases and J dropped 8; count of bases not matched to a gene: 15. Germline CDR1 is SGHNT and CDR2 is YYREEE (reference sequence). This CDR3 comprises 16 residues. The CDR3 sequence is CASTLRTSGTGGTQYF. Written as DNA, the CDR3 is TGTGCCAGCACCCTGAGGACTAGCGGTACCGGGGGTACGCAGTATTTT.

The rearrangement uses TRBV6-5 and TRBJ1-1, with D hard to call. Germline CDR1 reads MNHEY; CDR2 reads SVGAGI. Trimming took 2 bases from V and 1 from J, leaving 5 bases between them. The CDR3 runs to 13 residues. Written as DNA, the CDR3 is TGTGCCAGCAGTTACGTGGAGAACACTGAAGCTTTCTTT. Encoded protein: CASSYVENTEAFF.